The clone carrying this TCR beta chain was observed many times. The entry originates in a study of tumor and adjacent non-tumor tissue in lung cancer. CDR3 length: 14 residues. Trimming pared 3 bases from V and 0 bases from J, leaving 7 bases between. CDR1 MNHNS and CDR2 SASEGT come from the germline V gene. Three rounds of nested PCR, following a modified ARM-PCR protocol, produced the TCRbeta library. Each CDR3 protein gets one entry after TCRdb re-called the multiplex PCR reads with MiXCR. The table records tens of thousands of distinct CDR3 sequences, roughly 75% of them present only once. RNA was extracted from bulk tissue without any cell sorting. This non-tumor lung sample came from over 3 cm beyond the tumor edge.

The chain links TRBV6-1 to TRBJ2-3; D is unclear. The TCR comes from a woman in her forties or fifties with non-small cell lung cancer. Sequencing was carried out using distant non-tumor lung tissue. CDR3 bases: TGTGCCAGCAGTGACGTAGCTAGCACAGATACGCAGTATTTT. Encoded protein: CASSDVASTDTQYF.